A selection of T cell receptor beta chains follows, all from one sample in a study of OX40 agonist ivuxolimab in advanced cancers. TCRdb keeps only in-frame clones here, not all; method: immunoSEQ multiplex PCR. The table records roughly 83,000 clones, about 90% of them present only once. The sequencing here drew on CD4+ or CD8+ T cells sorted from blood, taken in a trial of the OX40 agonist ivuxolimab. The origin of the receptors is an adult with an advanced solid tumor such as melanoma, head and neck, liver or kidney cancer. The CDR3 runs from the conserved cysteine through the conserved F or W. Each record gives: J gene, D gene, clone size, V gene, CDR3 protein, CDR3 DNA. The D gene is left open where the match is weak. Some rows mark clone size as missing; the rest say once, few, many or name a class of expanded clone.

>TRBJ2-3|TRBD1|-|TRBV13
CASSLRGLVGTDTQYF
TGTGCCAGCAGCTTAAGGGGGCTGGTCGGCACAGATACGCAGTATTTT
>TRBJ1-1|-|-|TRBV6-5
CASSPGQNTEAFF
TGTGCCAGCAGTCCCGGACAGAACACTGAAGCTTTCTTT
>TRBJ1-2|TRBD1|-|TRBV6-5
CASSYRTGGGYGYTF
TGTGCCAGCAGTTACCGTACAGGGGGCGGTTATGGCTACACCTTC
>TRBJ2-1|-|-|TRBV27
CATTLGYGAYNEQFF
TGTGCCACCACCTTAGGGTACGGGGCCTACAATGAGCAGTTCTTC
>TRBJ2-1|TRBD1|-|TRBV28
CASSSRQGWDGSEQFF
TGTGCCAGCAGTAGCCGACAGGGTTGGGATGGGAGTGAGCAGTTCTTC
>TRBJ2-3|TRBD2|-|TRBV6-6
CASMGLATDTQYF
TGTGCCAGCATGGGACTAGCGACAGATACGCAGTATTTT
>TRBJ1-5|TRBD1|once|TRBV28
CASSPDRDNQPQHF
TGTGCCAGCAGCCCAGACAGGGACAATCAGCCCCAGCATTTT
>TRBJ2-3|-|-|TRBV28
CASTLIIGTDTQYF
TGTGCCAGCACCCTCATAATAGGTACAGATACGCAGTATTTT
>TRBJ1-6|-|-|TRBV6-6
CASSYKQGRYNSPLHF
TGTGCCAGCAGTTACAAACAGGGAAGATATAATTCACCCCTCCACTTT
>TRBJ2-3|-|-|TRBV14
CASSQGELWGTDTQYF
TGTGCCAGCAGCCAAGGCGAGCTGTGGGGCACAGATACGCAGTATTTT
>TRBJ2-7|TRBD2|once|TRBV5-1
CASSESGGSSYEQYF
TGCGCCAGCAGCGAAAGCGGGGGGTCCTCCTACGAGCAGTACTTC
>TRBJ2-1|TRBD2|-|TRBV19
CASIPLAGGEVNEQFF
TGTGCCAGTATACCCCTAGCGGGAGGGGAAGTCAATGAGCAGTTCTTC
>TRBJ2-4|-|-|TRBV30
CAWKLGNIQYF
TGTGCCTGGAAATTAGGAAACATTCAGTACTTC
>TRBJ2-7|TRBD1|-|TRBV28
CASSGTGYEQYF
TGTGCCAGCAGTGGGACAGGCTACGAGCAGTACTTC
>TRBJ1-6|TRBD1|-|TRBV2
CASSVPETGNNSPLHF
TGTGCCAGCAGTGTTCCCGAGACAGGGAATAATTCACCCCTCCACTTT
>TRBJ1-5|-|-|TRBV27
CASSLRGIQPQHF
TGTGCCAGCAGTTTACGGGGGATTCAGCCCCAGCATTTT
>TRBJ2-1|TRBD2|-|TRBV4-2
CASSQDGGAYNEQFF
TGTGCCAGCAGCCAAGACGGGGGGGCCTACAATGAGCAGTTCTTC
>TRBJ2-5|-|-|TRBV9
CASSAHFQETQYF
TGTGCCAGCAGCGCCCACTTCCAAGAGACCCAGTACTTC
>TRBJ1-6|TRBD1|-|TRBV23-1
CASSHWTGAPLHF
TGCGCCAGCAGTCATTGGACAGGGGCACCCCTCCACTTT